Described below is a single T cell receptor (beta chain) sequence and its context. The antigen is unknown. Trimming removed 2 bases at V and 1 base at J, with 11 bases between. The germline V gene encodes CDR1 SEHNR and CDR2 FQNEAQ (reference sequence). The CDR3 spans 15 residues. The data were taken from a study of blood T cells in healthy people across ages. Study conclusions and caveats: Estimates drawn from one million T cells were deemed to understate diversity. A strong correlation between TCR beta diversity and naive T cell percentage was seen.

Sample-barcoded 5' priming and a J-beta primer mix drove a second PCR of about 7 to 11 cycles. One entry per CDR3 protein results from TCRdb running MiXCR on the 5' RACE reads. The sample has around 1,000,000 distinct CDR3 sequences, around 27% seen once. The same data also contributed to another study, on T cells of mothers and their children. Per that study: Donation involved three healthy Caucasian mothers and the six children that they had. Added by the second PCR's M1S primer were sample barcodes and 2-4 random nucleotides.

This clonotype originated in a girl aged 2-10 years in good health. The chain combines TRBV7-9 with TRBJ2-5; no firm D call. Sequencing input: blood. The chain's CDR3 is CASSLLGTVQETQYF. The CDR3 bases are TGTGCCAGCAGCTTACTTGGTACAGTCCAAGAGACCCAGTACTTC.